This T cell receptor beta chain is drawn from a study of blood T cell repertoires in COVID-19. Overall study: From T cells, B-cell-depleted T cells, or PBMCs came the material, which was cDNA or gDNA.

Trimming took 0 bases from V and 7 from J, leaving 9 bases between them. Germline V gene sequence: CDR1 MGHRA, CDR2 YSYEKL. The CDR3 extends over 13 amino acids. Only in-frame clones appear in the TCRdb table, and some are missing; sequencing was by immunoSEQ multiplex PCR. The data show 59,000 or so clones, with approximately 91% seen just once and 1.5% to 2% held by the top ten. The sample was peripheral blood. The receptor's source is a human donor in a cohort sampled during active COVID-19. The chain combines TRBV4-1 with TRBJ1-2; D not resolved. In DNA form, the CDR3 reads TGCGCCAGCAGCCAAGATAGAGGCGGTGGCTACACCTTC. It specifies CASSQDRGGGYTF.